These 7 T cell receptor beta chains share one sample of origin, sequenced in a study of preoperative IRX-2 immunotherapy in early breast cancer. The assay was immunoSEQ multiplex PCR, and TCRdb's table has in-frame clones only and misses some. The sample lists under 40,000 clones; 90% to 95% were seen once. Treatment reported: preoperative locoregional IRX-2 cytokine immunotherapy. Specimen collection occurred from a patient treated with IRX-2 immunotherapy. These receptors were collected from a human donor with breast cancer.

The CDR3 nucleotides read TGCAGCTCCGATGCGGGGGGCCGCGGAGATACGCAGTATTTT. This translates into CSSDAGGRGDTQYF. The rearrangement joins TRBV29-1 to TRBJ2-3; TRBD2 matches at 8 bases. Germline loops: CDR1 SQVTM, CDR2 ANQGSEA. V dropped 8 bases and J dropped 5; count of bases not matched to a gene: 12. The CDR3 totals 14 residues.

The chain carries TRBV7-9 and TRBJ2-1; 9 bases are a match to TRBD2. CDR3 length: 16 amino acids. Unmatched junction bases numbered 13, after V lost 4 bases and J lost 9 bases. Germline V CDR1 and CDR2: SEHNR, FQNEAQ (reference sequence). The CDR3 DNA is TGTGCCAGCAGCTCCCCCGTGGTAGCGGGGGCAGGTGAGCAGTTCTTC. Residues: CASSSPVVAGAGEQFF.

The V and J genes are TRBV21-1 and TRBJ1-1. TRBV21-1 is given as a pseudogene. The CDR3 length is 16 residues. The CDR3 protein is CASSCTTRGVNTEAFF. CDR3 nucleotides: TGTGCCAGCAGCTGTACGACGCGGGGGGTTAACACTGAAGCTTTCTTT.

This rearrangement joins TRBV7-8 to TRBJ2-2, with D unresolved. The V gene lost 4 bases and the J gene lost 5 bases, with 14 bases spanning the gap. The length of the CDR3 is 15 residues. Germline V gene data show CDR1 as SGHVS and CDR2 as FQNEAQ. CDR3 loop: CASSSRRRGTGELFF. The CDR3 nucleotides are TGTGCCAGCAGCTCTAGAAGGCGAGGAACCGGGGAGCTGTTTTTT.

This chain joins TRBV7-6 and TRBJ1-2; 9 nucleotides align to TRBD1. Germline CDR1 is SGHVS and CDR2 is FNYEAQ. This CDR3 is built from 16 residues. V lost 5 bases, J lost 6 bases, and 13 bases stayed unmatched. The CDR3 region has the DNA TGTGCCAGCAGCCTCGGCTTGGGGACAGGGAGGGATGGCTACACCTTC. Residues: CASSLGLGTGRDGYTF.

The V and J genes are TRBV2 and TRBJ1-4; D possibly corresponds to TRBD1 (5 bases). V lost 2 bases to trimming and J lost 4 bases, with 11 bases between them. This CDR3 is 15 amino acids long. Looked up from germline, CDR1 is SNHLY and CDR2 is FYNNEI. CDR3: CASSEQGRSNEKLFF. The CDR3 DNA follows: TGTGCCAGCAGTGAACAGGGACGGAGTAATGAAAAACTGTTTTTT. Full variable domain (outside the CDR3, taken from reference TRBV2 and TRBJ1-4): EPEVTQTPSHQVTQMGQEVILRCVPISNHLYFYWYRQILGQKVEFLVSFYNNEISEKSEIFDDQFSVERPDGSNFTLKIRSTKLEDSAMYFCASSEQGRSNEKLFFGSGTQLSVL.

The rearrangement joins TRBV7-2 to TRBJ2-1; 10 nucleotides align to TRBD1. Per the germline V gene, CDR1 is SGHTA and CDR2 is FQGNSA. There are 15 residues in the CDR3. The J segment lost 6 bases and the V segment lost 2 bases, leaving 4 bases of the junction unmatched. For the CDR3, the DNA is TGTGCCAGCAGCTTAAGCGGGGACAGGGGCAATGAGCAGTTCTTC. Encoded protein: CASSLSGDRGNEQFF.